What follows describes a single T cell receptor beta chain. Antigen unknown. Germline CDR1 and CDR2: LNHNV and YYDKDF (reference sequence). With V trimmed by 0 bases and J by 4 bases, 5 bases remained unmatched. The CDR3 runs 16 residues. The data were taken from a study of Ad26.COV2.S vaccination and SARS-CoV-2 variants. Study as a whole: Donor participated within the Ad26.COV2.S arm of the COV1001 trial.

Clones were sequenced by immunoSEQ multiplex PCR, and TCRdb holds only the in-frame ones, with some missing. In the table there are approximately 420,000 clones, approximately 91% of which are singletons. Study results and limitations: The study found similar non-spike TCR breadth in vaccine and placebo recipients. The authors reported substantial breadth in spike-specific CD8+ and CD4+ T cell responses after vaccination. The study found higher spike-specific TCR breadth in vaccine than placebo recipients.

Documented treatment: about 20 received Ad26.COV2.S at low or high dose, single or two shots; five or six received placebo; per-sample allocation not given. The samples date from day 63 after the first vaccine or placebo injection. The sequencing used peripheral blood, collected in a trial of Ad26.COV2.S vaccine versus placebo. This TCR derives from a person between 18 and 59 years old who received the Ad26.COV2.S COVID-19 vaccine or a placebo. The chain combines TRBV15 with TRBJ2-3; TRBD1 aligns across 9 bases. CDR3 DNA: TGTGCCACCAGCAGAGATAAGGGACAGGGATCAGATACGCAGTATTTT. Encoded protein: CATSRDKGQGSDTQYF.